This passage covers 13 T cell receptor beta chains from one sample sequenced in a study of T cells in Graves' hyperthyroidism and ophthalmopathy. Authors of the study amplified TCR beta CDR3 regions from RNA transcripts. TCR CDR3 underwent first-round RT-PCR with the HTBI primer set. Using its own MiXCR run on the multiplex PCR reads, TCRdb lists one record per CDR3 protein. Of under 500,000 distinct CDR3 sequences in the sample, over 12% were seen once. The specimen sequenced was blood. These receptor sequences come from a man aged 45 to 65 with Graves' ophthalmopathy.

This clonotype has a count of ten or more. The chain combines TRBV6-1 with TRBJ2-4, with TRBD1 matching 7 bases. V shed 5 bases and J 2 bases; nucleotides not matched to a gene: 9. This CDR3 is 16 amino acids long. The germline CDR1 and CDR2 sequences are MNHNS and SASEGT. The CDR3 spells CASSRVTGVSKNIQYF. The CDR3 region has the DNA TGTGCCAGCAGTCGTGTTACAGGGGTGTCCAAAAACATTCAGTACTTC.

As regards this clonotype: A much larger clone lies a single base off, so this may be a read error. This chain connects TRBV2 to TRBJ2-1, with 10 bases identical to TRBD2. The CDR3 has 11 amino acids. Losses at the gene ends were 8 bases for V and 14 bases for J; bases not matched to a gene: 6. Germline assignment: CDR1 SNHLY and CDR2 FYNNEI. CDR3 amino acids: CASGYGTSEFF. In nucleotides, the CDR3 is TGTGCCAGCGGATACGGGACTAGCGAGTTCTTC.

This clonotype turned up a few times. The chain employs TRBV4-1 and TRBJ1-5; unclear D gene. V lost 0 bases and J lost 10, with 10 bases in between. CDR3 length: 13 amino acids. Germline CDR1 is MGHRA and CDR2 is YSYEKL. DNA for the CDR3: TGCGCCAGCAGCCAAGATGTTTTCGGCCCCCAGCATTTT. It encodes CASSQDVFGPQHF.

This clonotype has only a few counts. CDR3 residues: CSAMTSVGTGELFF. The CDR3 DNA reads as TGCAGTGCTATGACTAGCGTGGGCACCGGGGAGCTGTTTTTT. This chain links TRBV20-1 with TRBJ2-2; 8 bases match TRBD2. This CDR3 has 14 residues. V was clipped by 4 bases and J by 4 bases; unmatched bases: 5. Germline V gene sequence: CDR1 DFQATT, CDR2 SNEGSKA (reference sequence).

Many counts were recorded for this clonotype. This chain connects TRBV24-1 to TRBJ2-1; 7 bases map to TRBD2. The CDR3 runs 13 residues. Trimming cost V 5 bases and J 6 bases; bases outside gene matches: 3. CDR1 and CDR2 from the germline V gene are KGHDR and SFDVKD. Here the CDR3 DNA reads TGTGCCACCAGTGTTGGACTAGGCAATGAGCAGTTCTTC. Translation gives CATSVGLGNEQFF.

This clonotype has a count of ten or more. J is TRBJ1-2 and V is TRBV6-1; perhaps TRBD1 as D (6 bases). Per the germline V gene, CDR1 is MNHNS and CDR2 is SASEGT. V was clipped by 6 bases and J by 7 bases, with 15 bases between them. The CDR3 length is 13 residues. The CDR3 region has the DNA TGTGCCAGCAGACGAGGAGGGGGGCCTGGCTACACCTTC. Translating it yields CASRRGGGPGYTF.

This chain connects TRBV6-1 to TRBJ2-2; D is unclear. Germline loops: CDR1 MNHNS, CDR2 SASEGT. The CDR3 covers 13 residues. V was pared by 9 bases and J by 2 bases, with 10 bases between. CDR3 nucleotides: TGTGCCAGTCATAAGGAAAACACCGGGGAGCTGTTTTTT. Translated: CASHKENTGELFF.

This clonotype was seen ten or more times. V is TRBV30 and J is TRBJ2-1, with D unresolved. CDR1 GTSNPN and CDR2 SVGIG come from the germline V gene (reference sequence). V shed 4 bases and J shed 9 bases, with 16 bases lying between them. The CDR3 is 13 amino acids. The CDR3 is CAWTQITSSEQFF. As DNA, the CDR3 is TGTGCCTGGACCCAAATAACTTCAAGTGAGCAGTTCTTC.

This clonotype has a count of ten or more. This chain connects TRBV7-9 to TRBJ1-2; TRBD1 might be the D (5 bases). Germline CDR1 and CDR2: SEHNR and FQNEAQ (reference sequence). V was cut by 4 bases and J by 4 bases, with 10 bases left in between. The CDR3 length is 13 residues. The CDR3 reads CASSSDRAYGYTF. CDR3 bases: TGTGCCAGCAGCTCAGACAGAGCCTATGGCTACACCTTC.

This chain joins TRBV6-2 or TRBV6-3 and TRBJ2-5, with 14 bases identical to TRBD2. The CDR3 has 15 residues. The V gene end was trimmed by 11 bases and the J gene end by 10 bases; junction bases not matched to a gene: 15. Germline V lookup: CDR1 MNHEY, CDR2 SVGEGT. CDR3 nucleotides: TGTGCCGCCATGGAAACCGGGACTAGCGGGAGAAGCCAGTACTTC. This gives the protein CAAMETGTSGRSQYF.

This chain uses TRBV5-6 with TRBJ1-6, with D possibly being TRBD1 (6 bases). Germline lookup yields CDR1 SGHDT and CDR2 YYEEEE. CDR3 length: 15 amino acids. With 0 bases removed from V and 8 bases from J, the gap between germline ends came to 12 bases. The CDR3, as DNA: TGTGCCAGCAGCTTGGCTCCGACAGGCGATTCACCCCTCCACTTT. Its protein product is CASSLAPTGDSPLHF.

This clonotype came up a few times. The rearrangement joins TRBV29-1 to TRBJ2-7, with a tentative D call TRBD1 (7 bases). The germline V and J ends were trimmed by 6 bases and 0 bases, with 15 bases remaining between them. Germline loops: CDR1 SQVTM, CDR2 ANQGSEA. The CDR3 has 14 amino acids. The CDR3 DNA reads TGCAGCGTGGCGGGGACAGCCAGCTCCTACGAGCAGTACTTC. This encodes CSVAGTASSYEQYF.

Many counts were recorded for this clonotype. The chain joins TRBV7-3 to TRBJ2-6; D might be TRBD1 (5 bases). V shed 3 bases and J shed 0 bases, with 18 bases lying between them. Germline CDR1 and CDR2: SGHTA and FQGTGA. This CDR3 has 19 amino acids. CDR3 coding DNA: TGTGCCAGCAGCTTGCGAGAGGACACGCTCCTCTCTGGGGCCAACGTCCTGACTTTC. Translation gives CASSLREDTLLSGANVLTF.